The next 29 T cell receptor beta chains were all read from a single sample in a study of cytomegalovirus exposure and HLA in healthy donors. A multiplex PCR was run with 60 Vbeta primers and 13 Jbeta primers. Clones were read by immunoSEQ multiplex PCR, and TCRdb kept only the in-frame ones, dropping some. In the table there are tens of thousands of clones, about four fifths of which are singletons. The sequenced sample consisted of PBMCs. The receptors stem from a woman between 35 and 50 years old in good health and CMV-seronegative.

This chain's CDR3 is CASSASSGGVQYF. The CDR3 DNA sequence: TGTGCCAGCAGTGCCAGTAGCGGGGGGGTGCAGTACTTC. The gene calls are TRBV27 and TRBJ2-7, with 11 positions matching TRBD2. Germline lookup yields CDR1 MNHEY and CDR2 SMNVEV (reference sequence). V gave up 5 bases and J gave up 9 bases; unmatched junction bases: 6. This CDR3 is 13 amino acids long.

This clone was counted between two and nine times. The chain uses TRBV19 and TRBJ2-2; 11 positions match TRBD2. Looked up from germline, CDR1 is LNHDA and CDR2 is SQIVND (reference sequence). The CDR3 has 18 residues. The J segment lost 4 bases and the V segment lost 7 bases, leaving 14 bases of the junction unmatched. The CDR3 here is CASTPTSGILRGTGELFF. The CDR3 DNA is TGTGCCAGTACTCCGACTAGCGGGATCCTTCGGGGCACCGGGGAGCTGTTTTTT.

CDR3 amino acids: CASSFPQGPGARVTGELFF. DNA of the CDR3: TGTGCCAGCAGCTTCCCTCAGGGTCCAGGGGCGAGGGTCACCGGGGAGCTGTTTTTT. The J gene is TRBJ2-2, the V gene TRBV7-9; possible D gene TRBD1, 6 bases. In germline, CDR1 is SEHNR, CDR2 FQNEAQ (reference sequence). The CDR3 is made up of 19 amino acids. Trimming took off 3 bases at V and 4 bases at J, with 24 bases between the two ends.

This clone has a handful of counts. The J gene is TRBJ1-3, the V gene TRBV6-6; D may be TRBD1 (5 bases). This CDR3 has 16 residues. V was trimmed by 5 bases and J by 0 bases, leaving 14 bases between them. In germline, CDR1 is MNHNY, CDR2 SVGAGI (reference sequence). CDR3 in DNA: TGTGCCAGCAGTCCGTCAGGGTTTTCCTCTGGAAACACCATATATTTT. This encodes CASSPSGFSSGNTIYF.

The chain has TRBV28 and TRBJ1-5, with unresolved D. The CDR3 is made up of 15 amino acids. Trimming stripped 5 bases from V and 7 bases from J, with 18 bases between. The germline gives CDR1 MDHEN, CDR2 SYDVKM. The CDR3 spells CASSLDTTYGQPQHF. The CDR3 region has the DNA TGTGCCAGCAGTCTCGACACGACCTACGGCCAGCCCCAGCATTTT.

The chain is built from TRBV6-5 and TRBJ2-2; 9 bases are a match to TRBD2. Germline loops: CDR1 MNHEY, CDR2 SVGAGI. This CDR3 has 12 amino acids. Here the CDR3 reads CGAGGNTGELFF. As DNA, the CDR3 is TGTGGAGCGGGGGGGAACACCGGGGAGCTGTTTTTT.

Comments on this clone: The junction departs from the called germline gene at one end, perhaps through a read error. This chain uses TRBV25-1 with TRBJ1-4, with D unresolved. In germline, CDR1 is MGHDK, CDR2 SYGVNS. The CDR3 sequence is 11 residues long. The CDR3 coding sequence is TGTGCCAGCAGTGAATGGGAGCGTATAGTTTTT. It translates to CASSEWERIVF.

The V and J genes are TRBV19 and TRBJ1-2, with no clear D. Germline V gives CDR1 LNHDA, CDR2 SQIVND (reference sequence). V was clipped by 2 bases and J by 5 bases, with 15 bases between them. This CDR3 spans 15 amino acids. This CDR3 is CASSISLARWYGYTF. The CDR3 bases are TGTGCCAGTAGTATATCTCTTGCCAGGTGGTATGGCTACACCTTC.

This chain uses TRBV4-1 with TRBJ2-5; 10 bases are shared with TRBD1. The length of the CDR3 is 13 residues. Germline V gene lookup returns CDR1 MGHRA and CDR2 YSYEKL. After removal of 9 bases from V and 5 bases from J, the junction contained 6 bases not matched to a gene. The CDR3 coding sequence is TGCGCCAGTGGGACAGGGGCCTTGGAGACCCAGTACTTC. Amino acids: CASGTGALETQYF.

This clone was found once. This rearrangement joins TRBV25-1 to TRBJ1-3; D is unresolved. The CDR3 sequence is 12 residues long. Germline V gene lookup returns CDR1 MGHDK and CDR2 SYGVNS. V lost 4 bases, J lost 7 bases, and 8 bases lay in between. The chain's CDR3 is CASSAVENTIYF. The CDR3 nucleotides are TGTGCCAGCAGTGCGGTTGAGAACACCATATATTTT.

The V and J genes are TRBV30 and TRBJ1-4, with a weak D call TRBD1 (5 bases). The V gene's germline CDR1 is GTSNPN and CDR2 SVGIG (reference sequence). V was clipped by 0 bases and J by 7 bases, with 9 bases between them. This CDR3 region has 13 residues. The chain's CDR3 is CAWSVVGVEKLFF. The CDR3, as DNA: TGTGCCTGGAGTGTAGTAGGGGTTGAAAAACTGTTTTTT. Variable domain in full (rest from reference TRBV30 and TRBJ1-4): SQTIHQWPATLVQPVGSPLSLECTVEGTSNPNLYWYRQAAGRGLQLLFYSVGIGQISSEVPQNLSASRPQDRQFILSSKKLLLSDSGFYLCAWSVVGVEKLFFGSGTQLSVL.

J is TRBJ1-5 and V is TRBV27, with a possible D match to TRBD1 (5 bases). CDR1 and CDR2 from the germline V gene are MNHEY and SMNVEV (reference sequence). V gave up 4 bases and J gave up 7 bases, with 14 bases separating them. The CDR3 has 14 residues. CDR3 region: CASSSDSPGQPQHF. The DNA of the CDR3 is TGTGCCAGCAGTTCAGACAGCCCTGGACAGCCCCAGCATTTT.

CDR3 sequence: CASRGTGTNTEAFF. The DNA of the CDR3 is TGCGCCAGCAGGGGAACAGGTACGAACACTGAAGCTTTCTTT. The rearrangement joins TRBV5-1 to TRBJ1-1; a possible D gene is TRBD1 (5 bases). Trimming shortened V by 5 bases and J by 1 base, and 12 bases separated the two germline ends. The CDR3 covers 14 residues. CDR1 and CDR2 (germline): SGHRS, YFSETQ.

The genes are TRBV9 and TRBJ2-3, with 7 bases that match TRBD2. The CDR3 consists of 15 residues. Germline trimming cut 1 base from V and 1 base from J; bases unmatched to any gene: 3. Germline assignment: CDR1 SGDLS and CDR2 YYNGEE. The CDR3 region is CASSVSGAGTDTQYF. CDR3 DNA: TGTGCCAGCAGCGTAAGCGGGGCTGGCACAGATACGCAGTATTTT.

The CDR3 sequence: CASSLQGTTEKLFF. CDR3 bases: TGTGCCAGCAGCTTACAGGGGACTACAGAAAAACTGTTTTTT. The chain recombines TRBV7-2 with TRBJ1-4, with D possibly TRBD1 on 6 matching bases. V shed 2 bases and J shed 8 bases, with 12 bases lying between them. The CDR3 is 14 residues long. Germline V gives CDR1 SGHTA, CDR2 FQGNSA. The whole variable domain, remainder taken from reference TRBV7-2 and TRBJ1-4, is GAGVSQSPSNKVTEKGKDVELRCDPISGHTALYWYRQSLGQGLEFLIYFQGNSAPDKSGLPSDRFSAERTGGSVSTLTIQRTQQEDSAVYLCASSLQGTTEKLFFGSGTQLSVL.

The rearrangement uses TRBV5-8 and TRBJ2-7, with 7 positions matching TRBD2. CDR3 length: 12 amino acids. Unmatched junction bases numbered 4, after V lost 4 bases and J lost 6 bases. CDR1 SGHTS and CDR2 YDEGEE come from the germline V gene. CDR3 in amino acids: CASSRTRSEQYF. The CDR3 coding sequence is TGTGCCAGCAGCCGGACTAGGTCCGAGCAGTACTTC.

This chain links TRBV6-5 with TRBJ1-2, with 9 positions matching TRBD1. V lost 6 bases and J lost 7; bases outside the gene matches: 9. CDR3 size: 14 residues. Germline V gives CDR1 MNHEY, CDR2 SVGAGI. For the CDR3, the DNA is TGTGCCAGCAGGACCACAGGGGGCGCGGGTGGCTACACCTTC. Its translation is CASRTTGGAGGYTF.

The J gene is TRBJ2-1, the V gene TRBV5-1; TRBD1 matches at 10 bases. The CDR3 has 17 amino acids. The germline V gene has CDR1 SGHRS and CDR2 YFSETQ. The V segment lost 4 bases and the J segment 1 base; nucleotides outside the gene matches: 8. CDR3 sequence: CASSRTGGISSYNEQFF. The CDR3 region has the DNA TGCGCCAGCAGCCGGACAGGGGGGATTTCGTCCTACAATGAGCAGTTCTTC.

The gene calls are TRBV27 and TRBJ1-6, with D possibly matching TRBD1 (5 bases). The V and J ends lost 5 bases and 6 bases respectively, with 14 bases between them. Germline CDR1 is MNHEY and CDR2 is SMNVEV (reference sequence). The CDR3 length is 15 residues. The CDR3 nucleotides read TGTGCCAGCAGTATATACAGCGGGGGTAATTCACCCCTCCACTTT. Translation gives CASSIYSGGNSPLHF.

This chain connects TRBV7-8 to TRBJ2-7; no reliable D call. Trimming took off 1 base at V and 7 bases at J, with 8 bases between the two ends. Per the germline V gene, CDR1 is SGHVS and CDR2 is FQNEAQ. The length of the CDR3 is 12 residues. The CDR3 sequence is CASSLVVGEQYF. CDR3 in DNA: TGTGCCAGCAGCTTAGTGGTCGGGGAGCAGTACTTC.

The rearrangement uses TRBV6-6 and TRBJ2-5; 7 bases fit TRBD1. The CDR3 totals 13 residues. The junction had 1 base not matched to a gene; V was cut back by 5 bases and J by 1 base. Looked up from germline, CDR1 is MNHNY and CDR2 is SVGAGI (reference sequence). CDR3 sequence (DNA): TGTGCCAGCAGTAGGGACAGCCAAGAGACCCAGTACTTC. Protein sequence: CASSRDSQETQYF.

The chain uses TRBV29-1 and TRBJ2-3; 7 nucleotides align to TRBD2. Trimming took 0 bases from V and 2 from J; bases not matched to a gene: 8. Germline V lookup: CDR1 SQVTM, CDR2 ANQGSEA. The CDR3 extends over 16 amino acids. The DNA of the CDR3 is TGCAGCGTTGAAGATCGTGTTAGCGGGCCCACAGATACGCAGTATTTT. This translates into CSVEDRVSGPTDTQYF.

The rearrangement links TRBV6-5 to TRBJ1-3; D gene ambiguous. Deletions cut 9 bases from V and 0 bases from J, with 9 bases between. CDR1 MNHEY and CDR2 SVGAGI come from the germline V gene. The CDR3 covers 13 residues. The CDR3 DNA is TGTGCCAGACACCTTTTCTCTGGAAACACCATATATTTT. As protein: CARHLFSGNTIYF.

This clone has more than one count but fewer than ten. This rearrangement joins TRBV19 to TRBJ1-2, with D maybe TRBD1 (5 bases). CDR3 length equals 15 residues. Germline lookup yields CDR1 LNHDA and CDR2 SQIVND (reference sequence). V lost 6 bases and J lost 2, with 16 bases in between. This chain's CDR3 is CASRKTRDSNYGYTF. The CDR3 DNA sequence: TGTGCCAGTAGGAAAACCAGGGATTCGAACTATGGCTACACCTTC.

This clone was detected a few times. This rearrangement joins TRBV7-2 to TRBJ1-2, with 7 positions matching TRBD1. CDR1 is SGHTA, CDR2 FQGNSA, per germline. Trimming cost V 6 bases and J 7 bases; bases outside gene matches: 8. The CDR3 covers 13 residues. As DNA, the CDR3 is TGTGCCAGCAGTTCAGGGGGAAGCCCTGGCTACACCTTC. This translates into CASSSGGSPGYTF.

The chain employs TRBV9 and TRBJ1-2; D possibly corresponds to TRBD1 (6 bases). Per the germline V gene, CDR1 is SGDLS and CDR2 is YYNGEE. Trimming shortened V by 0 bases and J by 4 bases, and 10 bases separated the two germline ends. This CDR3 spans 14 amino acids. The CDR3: CASSVGTEFYGYTF. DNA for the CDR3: TGTGCCAGCAGCGTAGGGACAGAGTTCTATGGCTACACCTTC.

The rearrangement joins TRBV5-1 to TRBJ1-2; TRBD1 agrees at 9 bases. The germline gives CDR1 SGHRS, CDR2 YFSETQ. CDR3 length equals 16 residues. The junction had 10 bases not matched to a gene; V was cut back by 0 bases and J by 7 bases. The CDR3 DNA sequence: TGCGCCAGCAGCTTGGCTTCAACAGGGGGCATCGGTGGCTACACCTTC. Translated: CASSLASTGGIGGYTF.

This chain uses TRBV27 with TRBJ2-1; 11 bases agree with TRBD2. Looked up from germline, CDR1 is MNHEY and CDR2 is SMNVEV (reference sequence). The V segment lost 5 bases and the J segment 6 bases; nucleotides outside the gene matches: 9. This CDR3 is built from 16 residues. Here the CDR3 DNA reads TGTGCCAGCAGTAAAAGTAGCGGGGGGGCAGTCAATGAGCAGTTCTTC. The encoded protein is CASSKSSGGAVNEQFF.

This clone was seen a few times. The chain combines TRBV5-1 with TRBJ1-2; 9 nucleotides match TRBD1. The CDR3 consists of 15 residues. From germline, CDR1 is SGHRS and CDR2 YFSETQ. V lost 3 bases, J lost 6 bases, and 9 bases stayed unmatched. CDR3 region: CASSYQTGTGNGYTF. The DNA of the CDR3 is TGCGCCAGCAGCTATCAAACCGGGACAGGGAATGGCTACACCTTC. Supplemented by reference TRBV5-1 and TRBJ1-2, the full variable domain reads KAGVTQTPRYLIKTRGQQVTLSCSPISGHRSVSWYQQTPGQGLQFLFEYFSETQRNKGNFPGRFSGRQFSNSRSEMNVSTLELGDSALYLCASSYQTGTGNGYTFGSGTRLTVV.